These T cell receptor beta chains were read from a single sample in a study of blood T cell repertoires in COVID-19. Only in-frame clones appear in the TCRdb table, and some are missing; sequencing was by immunoSEQ multiplex PCR. The profile shows about 220,000 clones, more than 65% of them singletons. Sequencing used peripheral blood. The receptors were gathered from a woman aged 55-69 years with acute or convalescent COVID-19. Each CDR3 is given with its conserved first and last residue. D genes are given only for firm matches. The size field is filled for only some rows; it gives once, few, many or a size class.

TGTGCCAGCACAAGTAAATCCAGCGGGGTCACAGATACGCAGTATTTT,CASTSKSSGVTDTQYF,.,TRBJ2-3,TRBD2,TRBV27
TGTGCCAGCAGCTTGAGGCAGGGGGCTTCACCCCTCCACTTT,CASSLRQGASPLHF,.,TRBJ1-6,TRBD1,TRBV7-2
TGTGCCAGCAGCCAAGAGGCCAGGGCCTACGAGCAGTACTTC,CASSQEARAYEQYF,.,TRBJ2-7,.,TRBV4-2
TGTGCCAGCAGCTCCGGGACTAGCGGCTACGAGCAGTACTTC,CASSSGTSGYEQYF,.,TRBJ2-7,TRBD2,TRBV7-9
TGTGCCAGGGGGGGGGCCCGGCCCAATCAGCCCCAGCATTTT,CARGGARPNQPQHF,.,TRBJ1-5,.,TRBV6-4
TGTGCCAGCAGCTGGGGGGTTTTCGCAGATACGCAGTATTTT,CASSWGVFADTQYF,.,TRBJ2-3,.,TRBV7-2
TGTGCCAGCAGCTTAGAGGCAGATGGACTCTACGAGCAGTACTTC,CASSLEADGLYEQYF,once,TRBJ2-7,.,TRBV7-2
TGTGCCAGCAGTTTTGGGCAGGGACTAAGCTACGAGCAGTACTTC,CASSFGQGLSYEQYF,.,TRBJ2-7,TRBD2,TRBV27
TGTGCCATCGGCTTGACAGGGATATACAATGAGCAGTTCTTC,CAIGLTGIYNEQFF,.,TRBJ2-1,TRBD1,TRBV10-3
TGTGCCAGCAGCTTAAACTATGGCTACACCTTC,CASSLNYGYTF,.,TRBJ1-2,.,TRBV6-5
TGCGCCAGCAGGCTTCCCGGGACAGGGAACACTGAAGCTTTCTTT,CASRLPGTGNTEAFF,.,TRBJ1-1,TRBD1,TRBV4-1
TGTGCCAGCAGCCCCCACCCCGCGGGGAACTCTGGAAACACCATATATTTT,CASSPHPAGNSGNTIYF,.,TRBJ1-3,.,TRBV9
TGTGCCAGCAGCTCCACCCCTAACCCCTACGAGCAGTACTTC,CASSSTPNPYEQYF,.,TRBJ2-7,.,TRBV11-2
TGCAGCGTTGTATTTGCGACCGGGTCCTACGAGCAGTACTTC,CSVVFATGSYEQYF,.,TRBJ2-7,.,TRBV29-1
TGTGCCAGCAGTTCCTCAACCGCGGGCTACACCTTC,CASSSSTAGYTF,.,TRBJ1-2,.,TRBV28
TGTGCCAGCAGCTTATCTCCCACTGAAGCTTTCTTT,CASSLSPTEAFF,.,TRBJ1-1,.,TRBV7-9
TGTGCCAGCAGGGGCAGGGGTTACGGCTACACCTTC,CASRGRGYGYTF,.,TRBJ1-2,.,TRBV6-5
TGCGCCAGCAGCCCATGGGGTGTTAGCGGGGGAGCAGATACGCAGTATTTT,CASSPWGVSGGADTQYF,.,TRBJ2-3,TRBD2,TRBV5-1
TGTGCCAGCAGTGAAGCTGGACAGGGGGGCGGCTACACCTTC,CASSEAGQGGGYTF,.,TRBJ1-2,TRBD1,TRBV6-1
TGTGCCAGCAGCTTAGAAAACAGGGGAGGCTACACCTTC,CASSLENRGGYTF,few,TRBJ1-2,TRBD1,TRBV7-9
TGTGCCAGCAGCCAAGAAATAGCGGGGTACAATGAGCAGTTCTTC,CASSQEIAGYNEQFF,.,TRBJ2-1,TRBD2,TRBV3-1/TRBV3-2
TGTGCCAGCAGTGTCTCTCGGACAGGGGCCTCCTACGAGCAGTACTTC,CASSVSRTGASYEQYF,.,TRBJ2-7,TRBD1,TRBV6-1
TGCGCCAGCAGTAACAGCGGGGAAGAGACCCAGTACTTC,CASSNSGEETQYF,.,TRBJ2-5,TRBD2,TRBV5-1
TGTGCCAGCAGCTTAATTCCGGCAATAAGCGGTGCCACAGATACGCAGTATTTT,CASSLIPAISGATDTQYF,.,TRBJ2-3,.,TRBV7-2
TGTGCCAGCAGCTTCCGGACAGGGGACACTGAAGCTTTCTTT,CASSFRTGDTEAFF,.,TRBJ1-1,TRBD1,TRBV7-2
TGTGCCAGTAGTTTGCGGGGGATAGAATATGGCTACACCTTC,CASSLRGIEYGYTF,few,TRBJ1-2,.,TRBV19
TGTGCCAGCTACCCACAGCGGGGTAGTAGAACCGGGGAGCTGTTTTTT,CASYPQRGSRTGELFF,.,TRBJ2-2,TRBD2,TRBV28
TGTGCCAGCAGGAAGGAGGGACAGCACAATTCACCCCTCCACTTT,CASRKEGQHNSPLHF,.,TRBJ1-6,TRBD1,TRBV2
TGTGCCAGCAAACCGGACAGACTACCCTACGAGCAGTACTTC,CASKPDRLPYEQYF,.,TRBJ2-7,.,TRBV28
TGTGCCGAAGCCGGTTGGGGCTACACCTTC,CAEAGWGYTF,few,TRBJ1-2,.,TRBV19
TGTGCCAGCAGCCAAAAGAAGACAGGGGGCGACTCACCCCTCCACTTT,CASSQKKTGGDSPLHF,few,TRBJ1-6,.,TRBV21-1
TGTGCCAGCAGCTTACAGGGTCGAGCCTACGAGCAGTACTTC,CASSLQGRAYEQYF,.,TRBJ2-7,.,TRBV5-5
TGTGCCACCAGCAGAGATAACCAGGTGGGGGGAGAAACTGAAGCTTTCTTT,CATSRDNQVGGETEAFF,.,TRBJ1-1,.,TRBV15
TGTGCCAGCAGCTGGGGACTAGCGGGGGGGCCTGAGCAGTTCTTC,CASSWGLAGGPEQFF,.,TRBJ2-1,TRBD2,TRBV7-8
TGTGCCAGCAGCGTAGGTTACGGTAAACCAAACACTGAAGCTTTCTTT,CASSVGYGKPNTEAFF,.,TRBJ1-1,.,TRBV9
TGTGCCTGGGAAGGAAACAGGTTCACTGAAGCTTTCTTT,CAWEGNRFTEAFF,.,TRBJ1-1,.,TRBV30
TGTGCCATCAGTGAGTCCTTTGGCACCTATAATTCACCCCTCCACTTT,CAISESFGTYNSPLHF,.,TRBJ1-6,.,TRBV10-3
TGTGCCAGCAGCTCCAGGGCTGGGGTCTATGGCTACACCTTC,CASSSRAGVYGYTF,.,TRBJ1-2,.,TRBV7-2
TGTGCCAGCAGCACAACTGGAAACACCATATATTTT,CASSTTGNTIYF,.,TRBJ1-3,.,TRBV7-2
TGTGCCAGCAGTCCGACAGGGGCGAGCAATGAGCAGTTCTTC,CASSPTGASNEQFF,.,TRBJ2-1,TRBD1,TRBV27
TGTGCCAGCAGCTTAGGGCGGTACACTGAAGCTTTCTTT,CASSLGRYTEAFF,.,TRBJ1-1,.,TRBV7-2
TGTGCCACCAGCAGAGACCACTACGAGCAGTACTTC,CATSRDHYEQYF,.,TRBJ2-7,.,TRBV15
TGTGCCAGCAGCTCCTCTAGGGGGACAGGGAGGAACATTCAGTACTTC,CASSSSRGTGRNIQYF,.,TRBJ2-4,TRBD1,TRBV5-6
TGTGCCAGCAGTAGCGGGGGGGCCTACGGGGCCAACGTCCTGACTTTC,CASSSGGAYGANVLTF,once,TRBJ2-6,TRBD2,TRBV11-2
TGCGCCAGCAGCATCGCAGGGGCGCGTAACACTGAAGCTTTCTTT,CASSIAGARNTEAFF,few,TRBJ1-1,.,TRBV5-1
TGTGCCAGCAGAGTCGGGGGAAATACGCAGTATTTT,CASRVGGNTQYF,.,TRBJ2-3,.,TRBV6-5
TGTGCCAGCAGCGTAGGAGGAGGAGGCACAGATACGCAGTATTTT,CASSVGGGGTDTQYF,.,TRBJ2-3,.,TRBV9
TGTGCCAGCAGCTTTTTAATCGGGGGGCAGGGGGGAAACACCATATATTTT,CASSFLIGGQGGNTIYF,.,TRBJ1-3,.,TRBV7-2
TGTGCCAGCAGCCAAGACTACCCACTTACAGGGGCGAACACCGGGGAGCTGTTTTTT,CASSQDYPLTGANTGELFF,.,TRBJ2-2,TRBD1,TRBV4-2
TGTGCCAGCTCACCCACCGGGACTAGCGGGGACTCCCCCGGGGAGCTGTTTTTT,CASSPTGTSGDSPGELFF,.,TRBJ2-2,TRBD2,TRBV18
TGTGCCAGCAGCCTCCAGGTCAGGGCCGAAGCTTTCTTT,CASSLQVRAEAFF,.,TRBJ1-1,.,TRBV5-4
TGCGCCAGCAGCTTGAGGCCAGGGGATTCACCCCTCCACTTT,CASSLRPGDSPLHF,.,TRBJ1-6,.,TRBV5-1
TGTGCCAGCACCTTGACTAGCGGGGGTTCACTGGAGACCCAGTACTTC,CASTLTSGGSLETQYF,.,TRBJ2-5,TRBD2,TRBV9
TGTGCCAGCAGCCGCGGGGGTTACGAGCAGTACTTC,CASSRGGYEQYF,.,TRBJ2-7,TRBD2,TRBV4-2
TGTGCCAGCAGCCATCCACGAGGGGGTGGGAACCTAATAGCCGGTGAGCAGTTCTTC,CASSHPRGGGNLIAGEQFF,.,TRBJ2-1,.,TRBV3-1/TRBV3-2
TGTGCCAGCAGACCCAGGGGGGAAAGTTCTGGGGCCAACGTCCTGACTTTC,CASRPRGESSGANVLTF,.,TRBJ2-6,.,TRBV7-9
TGTGCCAGTAGTATAGCTGGTGCGGGTTACGAGCAGTACTTC,CASSIAGAGYEQYF,.,TRBJ2-7,.,TRBV19